Shown below are 7 T cell receptor beta chains from a single sample sequenced in a study of technical replicates of blood from several donors. The data were produced by immunoSEQ multiplex PCR, yet TCRdb's version contains in-frame clones alone and is incomplete. Of around 76,000 clones listed, 95% to 98% are singletons. Sequenced input: T cells isolated from PBMCs. Receptor source: a human donor in good health.

The CDR3 DNA sequence: TGTGCCAGCGGGCGGGATTACGGCTACACCTTC. Protein: CASGRDYGYTF. The chain employs TRBV28 and TRBJ1-2; D gene uncertain. Between the trimmed V and J ends, which lost 8 bases and 8 bases, there was a span of 12 bases. This CDR3 region has 11 residues. The germline V gene encodes CDR1 MDHEN and CDR2 SYDVKM.

The chain uses TRBV19 and TRBJ2-3; 7 bases line up with TRBD2. CDR1 and CDR2 from the germline V gene are LNHDA and SQIVND (reference sequence). The CDR3 is made up of 14 amino acids. Unmatched junction bases numbered 4, after V lost 6 bases and J lost 1 base. The CDR3 loop reads CASRPSGGTDTQYF. The CDR3 DNA is TGTGCCAGTAGGCCTAGCGGTGGCACAGATACGCAGTATTTT.

On this clone itself: One end of the junction varies from germline; a read error may be responsible. J is TRBJ2-1 and V is TRBV6-1, with D unresolved. The CDR3 is 11 residues long. Germline CDR1 reads MNHNS; CDR2 reads SASEGT. The CDR3 loop is CAIRNSLLHLF. The CDR3 nucleotides are TGTGCCATCAGAAATAGCCTTCTCCACCTCTTC.

This chain connects TRBV6-5 to TRBJ1-1; possibly TRBD1 for D (5 bases). The length of the CDR3 is 15 residues. The germline CDR1 and CDR2 sequences are MNHEY and SVGAGI. V was pared by 2 bases and J by 5 bases, with 15 bases between. The CDR3 sequence: CASSYGGEVGTEAFF. Written as DNA, the CDR3 is TGTGCCAGCAGTTACGGGGGGGAAGTGGGAACTGAAGCTTTCTTT.

The rearrangement uses TRBV28 and TRBJ1-4; the D is unclear. Germline CDR1 is MDHEN and CDR2 is SYDVKM. V shed 6 bases and J shed 0 bases, with 17 bases lying between them. The CDR3 contains 17 residues. The CDR3 DNA follows: TGTGCCAGCAGCCCCCGAGGTAGTCTTTCAACTAATGAAAAACTGTTTTTT. Its translation is CASSPRGSLSTNEKLFF.

V usage is TRBV21-1 and J usage is TRBJ2-7; TRBD2 is taken as the D call from the table, unchecked against the DNA. TRBV21-1 is a listed pseudogene. The CDR3 covers 14 residues. CDR3 sequence (DNA): TGTGCCAGCAGCGCGGGGGACCAAGCAAGACAGCAGTACTTC. The encoded protein is CASSAGDQARQQYF.

The genes are TRBV7-2 and TRBJ2-4; 7 bases match TRBD1. Germline V CDR1 and CDR2: SGHTA, FQGNSA. This CDR3 comprises 15 residues. Trimming took 0 bases from V and 7 from J; bases not matched to a gene: 6. CDR3 DNA: TGTGCCAGCAGCTTAGCTCGAGGGGGCGGGAACATTCAGTACTTC. Translation: CASSLARGGGNIQYF.